The present TCR beta chain was sequenced within a study of blood T cell repertoires in COVID-19. About the research overall: Both acute and convalescent COVID-19 samples were obtained from the United States, Italy and Spain. Sample material is recorded as cDNA or gDNA derived from T cells, B-cell-depleted T cells, or PBMCs.

As processed by the authors: For nucleated cells, counts were estimated from reference gene primer amplification. The method was immunoSEQ multiplex PCR; TCRdb's version includes in-frame clones alone and lacks a portion of them. V, J and clone size derive from that table, while D and trimming were established from the DNA sequence. This sample yields approximately 81,000 clones, of which around 82% are seen a single time; approximately 7% belongs to the top ten. Germline-derived CDR1 and CDR2 are LGHDT and YNNKEL (reference sequence). With V trimmed by 4 bases and J by 1 base, 1 base remained unmatched. The CDR3 is 14 residues long.

The rearrangement joins TRBV3-1 (or the pseudogene TRBV3-2) to TRBJ2-5; 9 bases are shared with TRBD2. Sequencing used peripheral blood. The receptor was derived from a human donor in a cohort sampled during active COVID-19. The CDR3 DNA reads as TGTGCCAGCAGCCCGACTAGCGGCCAAGAGACCCAGTACTTC. It encodes CASSPTSGQETQYF.